One and the same sample provided the 14 T cell receptor beta chains below, sequenced in a study of blood T cells in healthy people across ages. Sample-barcoded 5' priming and a J-beta primer mix drove a second PCR of about 7 to 11 cycles. TCRdb recomputed calls from the 5' RACE reads with MiXCR, one row per CDR3 protein. The data contain hundreds of thousands of distinct CDR3 sequences, more than 45% of them singletons. The specimen sequenced was blood. These receptors all stem from a young man in good health.

J is TRBJ2-1 and V is TRBV4-3; weak D call: TRBD2 (5 bases). This CDR3 spans 15 amino acids. Per the germline V gene, CDR1 is LGHNA and CDR2 is YSLEER. V gave up 0 bases and J gave up 4 bases, with 10 bases separating them. The CDR3: CASSQERADYNEQFF. The CDR3 DNA reads as TGCGCCAGCAGCCAAGAGCGGGCGGATTACAATGAGCAGTTCTTC.

This chain joins TRBV3-1 and TRBJ2-1; D possibly uses TRBD1 or TRBD2 (5 bases each). V lost 4 bases, J lost 0 bases, and 10 bases lay in between. In germline, CDR1 is LGHDT, CDR2 YNNKEL (reference sequence). The CDR3 has 15 amino acids. The CDR3 bases are TGTGCCAGCAGCCCGGGACCGAGCTCCTACAATGAGCAGTTCTTC. Residues: CASSPGPSSYNEQFF.

The chain joins TRBV7-2 to TRBJ1-2; D perhaps matches TRBD1 (6 bases). Germline CDR1 and CDR2: SGHTA and FQGNSA. The CDR3 runs 14 residues. V shed 5 bases and J shed 4 bases, with 14 bases lying between them. In DNA, the CDR3 is TGTGCCAGCAGCCCAGGGGCCGGGGGCTATGGCTACACCTTC. This encodes CASSPGAGGYGYTF.

This clonotype was seen once. CDR3 amino acids: CASSQRQENNSPLHF. The CDR3 DNA follows: TGCGCCAGCAGCCAACGACAGGAGAATAATTCACCCCTCCACTTT. This sequence joins TRBV5-1 and TRBJ1-6; D possibly corresponds to TRBD1 (6 bases). Trimming took 4 bases from V and 5 from J, leaving 13 bases between them. This CDR3 is built from 15 residues. Germline V lookup: CDR1 SGHRS, CDR2 YFSETQ.

The rearrangement links TRBV7-9 to TRBJ1-4, with a weak D call TRBD1 (5 bases). The CDR3 has 15 residues. Germline CDR1 reads SEHNR; CDR2 reads FQNEAQ (reference sequence). With 0 bases removed from V and 8 bases from J, the gap between germline ends came to 13 bases. CDR3 coding DNA: TGTGCCAGCAGCTTAGCGAGAGGGGAGGCGGAAAAACTGTTTTTT. It codes for CASSLARGEAEKLFF.

The chain links TRBV15 to TRBJ2-7; possibly TRBD1 for D (6 bases). Trimming removed 0 bases from V and 2 bases from J, with 11 bases in between. Germline V gene lookup returns CDR1 LNHNV and CDR2 YYDKDF (reference sequence). The CDR3 contains 15 residues. DNA for the CDR3: TGTGCCACCAGCAGAGAACAGGGAGCCGCCTACGAGCAGTACTTC. This translates into CATSREQGAAYEQYF.

The CDR3 spells CASSRGEATSTDTQYF. The CDR3 DNA is TGTGCCAGCAGTAGGGGGGAGGCGACTAGCACAGATACGCAGTATTTT. The gene calls are TRBV12-3 or TRBV12-4 and TRBJ2-3; D tentatively fits TRBD1 or TRBD2 (6 bases each). V lost 5 bases to trimming and J lost 0 bases, with 15 bases between them. The CDR3 totals 16 residues.

The chain recombines TRBV29-1 with TRBJ1-5; 7 nucleotides line up with TRBD1. The length of the CDR3 is 13 residues. Germline trimming cut 4 bases from V and 6 bases from J; bases unmatched to any gene: 6. Per germline, CDR1 SQVTM and CDR2 ANQGSEA. CDR3 DNA: TGCAGCGTTGCAGGGGGTGACGGTCAGCCCCAGCATTTT. Protein sequence: CSVAGGDGQPQHF.

The genes are TRBV7-8 and TRBJ2-1; TRBD2 aligns across 13 bases. The germline V gene encodes CDR1 SGHVS and CDR2 FQNEAQ. V lost 4 bases, J lost 6 bases, and 6 bases stayed unmatched. The CDR3 extends over 16 amino acids. CDR3 nucleotides: TGTGCCAGCAGCTCCGGACTAGCGGGGGCGTTCAATGAGCAGTTCTTC. Its translation is CASSSGLAGAFNEQFF.

The rearrangement uses TRBV25-1 and TRBJ1-6, with D unclear. There are 22 residues in the CDR3. V lost 1 base, J lost 6 bases, and 31 bases lay in between. The V gene's germline CDR1 is MGHDK and CDR2 SYGVNS. For the CDR3, the DNA is TGTGCCAGCAGTGAATTGGTCTTCGGGGTCTATGTTTACGCTCGTATTAATTCACCCCTCCACTTT. As protein: CASSELVFGVYVYARINSPLHF. The whole variable domain, filled in from reference TRBV25-1 and TRBJ1-6, reads EADIYQTPRYLVIGTGKKITLECSQTMGHDKMYWYQQDPGMELHLIHYSYGVNSTEKGDLSSESTVSRIRTEHFPLTLESARPSHTSQYLCASSELVFGVYVYARINSPLHFGNGTRLTVT.

This rearrangement joins TRBV25-1 to TRBJ2-7, with D possibly matching TRBD2 (5 bases). CDR3 length: 14 residues. The germline V and J ends were trimmed by 4 bases and 2 bases, with 12 bases remaining between them. The V gene's germline CDR1 is MGHDK and CDR2 SYGVNS. CDR3 in DNA: TGTGCCAGCAGTGGAAGGAGGAATCCCTACGAGCAGTACTTC. It codes for CASSGRRNPYEQYF.

The rearrangement links TRBV27 to TRBJ2-1, with 7 bases identical to TRBD2. Near its end, the DNA agrees better with TRBJ2-7, so the J call may be wrong. The CDR3 sequence is 15 residues long. The germline gives CDR1 MNHEY, CDR2 SMNVEV (reference sequence). CDR3 bases: TGTGCCAGCAGTTCTAGCGGAGGGTGGTACAATGAGCAGTACTTC. Translation: CASSSSGGWYNEQYF.

The rearrangement uses TRBV6-6 and TRBJ2-3; D is undetermined. CDR1 and CDR2 from the germline V gene are MNHNY and SVGAGI (reference sequence). V dropped 1 base and J dropped 0 bases, with 14 bases sitting between them. The CDR3 runs 17 residues. For the CDR3, the DNA is TGTGCCAGCAGTTACTGGGCTTCGGCCGCTAGCACAGATACGCAGTATTTT. Amino acid sequence: CASSYWASAASTDTQYF.

Written as DNA, the CDR3 is TGTGCCAGCAGCTTAGAATCCGACACAGATACGCAGTATTTT. Translating gives CASSLESDTDTQYF. The chain combines TRBV7-2 with TRBJ2-3, with D hard to call. CDR3 length equals 14 residues. The germline V and J ends were trimmed by 1 base and 2 bases, with 7 bases remaining between them. The germline CDR1 and CDR2 sequences are SGHTA and FQGNSA.